Each of the 27 T cell receptor beta chains below was sequenced from the same sample in a study of regulatory T cells in long-lasting Graves disease. The time point is: newly diagnosed GD, antithyroid drugs for less than 3 months. With RNA extracted from PBMCs as input, the TCR library was made. Building of the TCR beta libraries involved iRepertoire HTBI primers and Arm-PCR of CDR3 regions. TCRdb reprocessed the multiplex PCR reads with MiXCR, giving one entry per CDR3 protein. The data show roughly 430,000 distinct CDR3 sequences, approximately 16% seen once. Separately, the same data were catalogued under a study of T cells in Graves' hyperthyroidism and ophthalmopathy.

Sequencing used peripheral blood mononuclear cells (PBMCs), obtained at new diagnosis, from a patient treated with antithyroid drugs. These receptors all stem from a woman aged 25 to 39 with Graves disease.

The chain carries TRBV20-1 and TRBJ2-1, with no clear D. The CDR3 is made up of 10 amino acids. Germline CDR1 reads DFQATT; CDR2 reads SNEGSKA (reference sequence). Trimming pared 3 bases from V and 9 bases from J, leaving 6 bases between. As DNA, the CDR3 is TGCAGTGCTAGGGGCGGTGAGCAGTTCTTC. It encodes CSARGGEQFF.

This clonotype showed up many times. The chain links TRBV30 to TRBJ1-1; D is undetermined. Trimming cost V 2 bases and J 7 bases, with 8 bases left between them. In germline, CDR1 is GTSNPN, CDR2 SVGIG (reference sequence). The CDR3 covers 11 residues. Written as DNA, the CDR3 is TGTGCCTGGAGTAAATTGCGTGAAGCTTTCTTT. It translates to CAWSKLREAFF.

Turning to this clonotype: This may arise from a read error, as a much more abundant clone is one base away. This rearrangement joins TRBV5-5 to TRBJ2-3; the D is unclear. This CDR3 contains 15 residues. Looked up from germline, CDR1 is SGHKS and CDR2 is YYEKEE (reference sequence). The CDR3 DNA reads as TGTGCCAACAGCACTCAGTCGTGGTCTCCAGATACGCAGTATTTT. Translated: CANSTQSWSPDTQYF.

This clonotype was counted between two and nine times. J is TRBJ1-2 and V is TRBV10-3; TRBD1 agrees at 7 bases. J was trimmed by 8 bases and V by 11 bases; bases with no gene match: 17. The CDR3 has 14 residues. Germline V gives CDR1 ENHRY, CDR2 SYGVKD. The CDR3 region has the DNA TGTGCCGGCGGGACAGCCCGGACCGGGGAGGGCTACACCTTC. Protein product: CAGGTARTGEGYTF.

There are a few counts of this clonotype. This rearrangement joins TRBV19 to TRBJ1-1; 8 nucleotides match TRBD1. The germline V gene has CDR1 LNHDA and CDR2 SQIVND (reference sequence). CDR3 length: 16 amino acids. Trimming at V came to 5 bases and at J to 3 bases, leaving 11 bases not matched to a gene. CDR3 bases: TGTGCCAGTAGTTTAGGACAGGGAGGTTGGGACACTGAAGCTTTCTTT. It is translated as CASSLGQGGWDTEAFF.

The chain couples TRBV7-6 to TRBJ2-1, with 11 bases aligning to TRBD2. V was clipped by 4 bases and J by 0 bases; unmatched bases: 5. Germline CDR1 reads SGHVS; CDR2 reads FNYEAQ. This CDR3 is built from 17 residues. In nucleotides, the CDR3 is TGTGCCAGCAGCTCGGGACTAGCGGAATCCTCCTACAATGAGCAGTTCTTC. Protein sequence: CASSSGLAESSYNEQFF.

The chain recombines TRBV7-3 with TRBJ2-1; 8 bases align to TRBD2. The CDR3 totals 17 residues. CDR1 is SGHTA and CDR2 is FQGTGA in the germline V gene. Unmatched junction bases numbered 14, after V lost 2 bases and J lost 8 bases. The CDR3 spells CASSLGLKSGGRDEQFF. CDR3 coding DNA: TGTGCCAGCAGCTTAGGGCTTAAAAGCGGGGGTAGGGATGAGCAGTTCTTC.

Here the CDR3 reads CAISDQSSTGELFF. CDR3 sequence (DNA): TGTGCCATCAGTGACCAATCTAGCACCGGGGAGCTGTTTTTT. The chain combines TRBV10-3 with TRBJ2-2, with D uncertain. Germline V gene data show CDR1 as ENHRY and CDR2 as SYGVKD. Trimming took off 3 bases at V and 4 bases at J, with 9 bases between the two ends. CDR3 length equals 14 residues.

On this clonotype: A much bigger clone sits one base away, suggesting this may be a read error. This chain joins TRBV5-6 and TRBJ2-7; D may match TRBD1 or TRBD2 (6 bases each). Germline V gives CDR1 SGHDT, CDR2 YYEEEE. The CDR3 has 13 residues. For the CDR3, the DNA is TGTGCCAACAGCTGGGGGGCCTCCTACGAGCAGTACTTC. The encoded protein is CANSWGASYEQYF.

This clonotype appeared a few times. A read error may be the cause here, since a much bigger clone is one base away. The missing conserved phenylalanine or tryptophan at the end of this CDR3 makes a read error likely. The CDR3: CASSYSKGQETQYL. The CDR3 nucleotides read TGTGCCAGCAGTTACTCGAAGGGACAAGAGACCCAGTACCTC. The J gene is TRBJ2-5, the V gene TRBV6-5; D is ambiguous. Trimming removed 0 bases at V and 2 bases at J, with 7 bases between. The CDR3 is 14 residues long. The germline V gene encodes CDR1 MNHEY and CDR2 SVGAGI.

This clonotype was observed many times. The genes are TRBV6-2 or TRBV6-3 and TRBJ2-5; TRBD2 might be the D (5 bases). This CDR3 region has 11 residues. Germline V CDR1 and CDR2: MNHEY, SVGEGT. V dropped 11 bases and J dropped 2 bases, with 9 bases sitting between them. As DNA, the CDR3 is TGTGCCGTCAAGCGGCAAGAGACCCAGTACTTC. Translated: CAVKRQETQYF.

The chain couples TRBV4-1 to TRBJ1-6; D is possibly TRBD1 (5 bases). The CDR3 runs to 16 residues. The germline V gene has CDR1 MGHRA and CDR2 YSYEKL. V lost 1 base to trimming and J lost 3 bases, with 10 bases between them. CDR3 nucleotides: TGCGCCAGCAGCCAAGGGGACCGTGGCTATAATTCACCCCTCCACTTT. It encodes CASSQGDRGYNSPLHF.

The sample holds many counts of this clonotype. This rearrangement joins TRBV7-9 to TRBJ2-3, with D tentatively TRBD1 or TRBD2 (5 bases each). The V end was cut by 4 bases, the J end by 6 bases, with 26 bases between. The CDR3 sequence is 18 residues long. Germline CDR1 is SEHNR and CDR2 is FQNEAQ (reference sequence). Here the CDR3 reads CASSSGTGAAFSEDTQYF. In nucleotides, the CDR3 is TGTGCCAGCAGCTCAGGGACCGGGGCTGCGTTCTCTGAGGATACGCAGTATTTT.

This chain joins TRBV4-1 and TRBJ2-4; D possibly matches TRBD1 or TRBD2 (6 bases each). The germline V gene encodes CDR1 MGHRA and CDR2 YSYEKL. V lost 4 bases and J lost 0, with 16 bases in between. The length of the CDR3 is 17 residues. The CDR3 spells CASSRIGGGIAKNIQYF. CDR3 in DNA: TGCGCCAGCAGCCGGATCGGGGGCGGGATAGCCAAAAACATTCAGTACTTC.

Points on this clonotype: One end of the junction fails to match germline, which may point to a read error. The chain has TRBV5-4 and TRBJ2-7; 11 positions match TRBD2. The CDR3 is 15 residues long. Germline CDR1 reads SGHNT; CDR2 reads YYREEE (reference sequence). The CDR3 protein is CATRRLAGGLYEQYF. CDR3 coding DNA: TGCGCCACCAGGAGGCTAGCGGGAGGCCTCTACGAGCAGTACTTC.

In regard to this clonotype: A much larger clone is a single base away; this may be a read error. The chain couples TRBV5-6 to TRBJ2-3; D remains unclear. CDR3 size: 15 residues. V was trimmed by 0 bases and J by 4 bases, leaving 12 bases between them. Per the germline V gene, CDR1 is SGHDT and CDR2 is YYEEEE. CDR3 amino acids: CASSLGGDPPDTQYF. Written as DNA, the CDR3 is TGTGCCAGCAGCTTGGGGGGTGATCCCCCAGATACGCAGTATTTT.

This clonotype was observed a few times. V and J are TRBV28 and TRBJ2-5, with TRBD2 matching over 9 bases. The length of the CDR3 is 15 residues. V gave up 11 bases and J gave up 4 bases; unmatched junction bases: 14. CDR1 is MDHEN, CDR2 SYDVKM, per germline. The CDR3 coding sequence is TGTGCCGTAGGCACGATAGCGGGAGCGGCAGAGACCCAGTACTTC. It encodes CAVGTIAGAAETQYF. Together with reference TRBV28 and TRBJ2-5, the CDR3 gives the full variable domain: DVKVTQSSRYLVKRTGEKVFLECVQDMDHENMFWYRQDPGLGLRLIYFSYDVKMKEKGDIPEGYSVSREKKERFSLILESASTNQTSMYLCAVGTIAGAAETQYFGPGTRLLVL.

The V gene is TRBV12-5, the J gene TRBJ2-3; possible D gene TRBD2, 5 bases. The ends were cut back, 4 bases at V and 3 bases at J, with 17 bases in the middle. Per the germline V gene, CDR1 is LGHNT and CDR2 is FRNRAP. This CDR3 comprises 16 residues. The CDR3: CASGSGVRPGTDTQYF. The CDR3 region has the DNA TGTGCTAGTGGTTCCGGAGTTAGGCCGGGGACAGATACGCAGTATTTT.

This clonotype has ten or more counts. V and J are TRBV29-1 and TRBJ1-4; no definite D call. CDR3 size: 13 residues. The ends were cut back, 8 bases at V and 8 bases at J, with 18 bases in the middle. In germline, CDR1 is SQVTM, CDR2 ANQGSEA. The CDR3: CSFRDPRWEKLFF. DNA of the CDR3: TGCAGCTTCCGCGACCCAAGATGGGAAAAACTGTTTTTT.

This clonotype was seen repeatedly, ten times or more. The chain couples TRBV20-1 to TRBJ2-1; 8 nucleotides line up with TRBD2. Germline V gene lookup returns CDR1 DFQATT and CDR2 SNEGSKA (reference sequence). The CDR3 runs 14 residues. V was clipped by 5 bases and J by 12 bases; unmatched bases: 15. The CDR3 nucleotides are TGCAGTGCTGACAGCGGGAGCGGGTGGGGGGGGCAGTTCTTC. Translation: CSADSGSGWGGQFF.

This clonotype came up once. The junction differs from germline at one of its ends, possibly a read error. This sequence joins TRBV20-1 and TRBJ2-5; the match to TRBD2 covers 7 bases. The germline V gene has CDR1 DFQATT and CDR2 SNEGSKA (reference sequence). The CDR3 has 14 residues. The CDR3, as DNA: TGCAGTTCTACGGCGGGAGCGGGATTGGAGACCCAGTGCTTC. Protein: CSSTAGAGLETQCF.

This clonotype was observed many times. V usage is TRBV28 and J usage is TRBJ2-3; TRBD1 matches 9 bases. The CDR3 is 15 residues long. Germline-derived CDR1 and CDR2 are MDHEN and SYDVKM. The junction had 11 bases not matched to a gene; V was cut back by 5 bases and J by 8 bases. This CDR3 is CASSLGGQGSGTQYF. In DNA, the CDR3 is TGTGCCAGCAGTCTCGGGGGACAGGGTTCGGGTACGCAGTATTTT.

This clonotype has just a few counts. The chain has TRBV6-1 and TRBJ1-2, with D unresolved. The CDR3 is made up of 14 amino acids. The germline CDR1 and CDR2 sequences are MNHNS and SASEGT. The ends were cut back, 6 bases at V and 1 base at J, with 12 bases in the middle. The CDR3 spells CASRKNELNYGYTF. In DNA, the CDR3 is TGTGCCAGCAGGAAGAACGAGCTTAACTATGGCTACACCTTC.

This clonotype has a count of ten or more. The chain couples TRBV7-2 to TRBJ1-5; 9 bases are shared with TRBD1. V dropped 5 bases and J dropped 7; count of bases not matched to a gene: 12. This CDR3 is built from 16 residues. Germline V gene lookup returns CDR1 SGHTA and CDR2 FQGNSA. The CDR3 bases are TGTGCCAGCAGCCCCCAGGGACAGGGACTTGGCCAGCCCCAGCATTTT. Translation: CASSPQGQGLGQPQHF.

The table lists this clonotype with many counts. The chain is built from TRBV7-8 and TRBJ1-6; D remains ambiguous. The CDR3 has 14 residues. The V end lost 5 bases, the J end lost 9 bases, and 14 bases lay between the germline ends. In germline, CDR1 is SGHVS, CDR2 FQNEAQ. The DNA of the CDR3 is TGTGCCAGCAGCGCCGAGAGGTCGGGTTCACCCCTCCACTTT. Translating gives CASSAERSGSPLHF.

V usage is TRBV27 and J usage is TRBJ2-2; TRBD2 matches at 7 bases. Germline V gene lookup returns CDR1 MNHEY and CDR2 SMNVEV (reference sequence). There are 13 residues in the CDR3. J was trimmed by 8 bases and V by 6 bases; bases with no gene match: 6. In DNA form, the CDR3 reads TGTGCCAGCAGAGGACTAGGGTTTGGGGAGCTGTTTTTT. It encodes CASRGLGFGELFF.

This clonotype was seen many times. The chain is built from TRBV28 and TRBJ2-7, with 7 bases aligning to TRBD2. Germline lookup yields CDR1 MDHEN and CDR2 SYDVKM. The CDR3 is 11 residues long. V was pared by 6 bases and J by 6 bases, with 2 bases of the junction left unmatched. This chain's CDR3 is CASSWGGEQYF. DNA of the CDR3: TGTGCCAGCAGCTGGGGGGGCGAGCAGTACTTC.